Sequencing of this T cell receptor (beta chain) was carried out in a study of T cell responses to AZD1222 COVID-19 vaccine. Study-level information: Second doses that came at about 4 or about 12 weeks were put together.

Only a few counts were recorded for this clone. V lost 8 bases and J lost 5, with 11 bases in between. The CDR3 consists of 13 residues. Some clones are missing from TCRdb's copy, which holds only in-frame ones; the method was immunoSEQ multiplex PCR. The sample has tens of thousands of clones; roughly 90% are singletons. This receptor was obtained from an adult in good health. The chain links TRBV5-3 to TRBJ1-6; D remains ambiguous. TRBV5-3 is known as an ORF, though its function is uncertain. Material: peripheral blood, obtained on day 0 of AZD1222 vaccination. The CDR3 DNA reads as TGTGCCAGCCCCGGGCGGGATAATTCACCCCTCCACTTT. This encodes CASPGRDNSPLHF.